This T cell receptor beta chain was sequenced during a study of T cells in Graves' hyperthyroidism and ophthalmopathy. Regions amplified from RNA transcripts were the TCR beta CDR3 regions. Using the HTBI primer set, a first-round RT-PCR was run on the TCR CDR3. One entry per CDR3 protein results from TCRdb running MiXCR on the multiplex PCR reads. The table includes some 740,000 distinct CDR3 sequences, roughly 15% detected once. Findings of the study overall: In blood, most of the thyroid clonotypes expanded above 0.001 were also present.

V was trimmed by 2 bases and J by 0 bases, leaving 8 bases between them. Germline assignment: CDR1 GTSNPN and CDR2 SVGIG (reference sequence). This CDR3 is 13 amino acids long. This clonotype has only a few counts. The antigen remains undetermined. The sequencing input was blood. The chain recombines TRBV30 with TRBJ2-7; no clear D gene. This clonotype was obtained from a woman aged 18-35 years with Graves' hyperthyroidism. The DNA of the CDR3 is TGTGCCTGGAGTATCTGGAGCTCCTACGAGCAGTACTTC. This encodes CAWSIWSSYEQYF.